These 18 T cell receptor beta chains were sequenced from one sample in a study of T cell changes during pregnancy in multiple sclerosis. Clones were sequenced by immunoSEQ multiplex PCR, and TCRdb holds only the in-frame ones, with some missing. The data show roughly 90,000 clones, 85% to 95% seen once. The source material was peripheral blood, sampled in the first trimester of pregnancy. The receptors here all came from a female donor with multiple sclerosis, enrolled in a pregnancy study.

V is TRBV6-1 and J is TRBJ2-3, with TRBD2 identical over 12 bases. V lost 8 bases and J lost 2; bases outside the gene matches: 5. The CDR3 is 15 amino acids. Germline V CDR1 and CDR2: MNHNS, SASEGT. In nucleotides, the CDR3 is TGTGCCAGCCACCGGACTAGCGGGGTCACAGATACGCAGTATTTT. Translated, it gives CASHRTSGVTDTQYF.

This chain links TRBV13 with TRBJ2-1, with 12 bases aligning to TRBD2. In germline, CDR1 is PRHDT, CDR2 FYEKMQ (reference sequence). J gave up 7 bases and V 6 bases, and 7 bases lay outside the gene matches. CDR3 length: 15 amino acids. The CDR3 loop is CASRPTSGGPNEQFF. CDR3 DNA sequence: TGTGCCAGCAGACCCACTAGCGGGGGGCCAAATGAGCAGTTCTTC. The variable domain in full, with the rest retrieved from reference TRBV13 and TRBJ2-1, is AAGVIQSPRHLIKEKRETATLKCYPIPRHDTVYWYQQGPGQDPQFLISFYEKMQSDKGSIPDRFSAQQFSDYHSELNMSSLELGDSALYFCASRPTSGGPNEQFFGPGTRLTVL.

The rearrangement joins TRBV6-1 to TRBJ2-7; the D is unclear. The CDR3 covers 16 residues. Germline values: CDR1 MNHNS, CDR2 SASEGT. The germline V and J ends were trimmed by 0 bases and 7 bases, with 19 bases remaining between them. CDR3: CASSEAQRPQDGEQYF. The CDR3 coding sequence is TGTGCCAGCAGTGAAGCGCAAAGACCGCAGGATGGAGAGCAGTACTTC.

The chain links TRBV9 to TRBJ2-3, with 9 bases identical to TRBD2. Trimming took 0 bases from V and 4 from J; bases not matched to a gene: 9. The germline V gene encodes CDR1 SGDLS and CDR2 YYNGEE. The length of the CDR3 is 17 residues. CDR3 coding DNA: TGTGCCAGCAGCGTAGCACGGGCGGGGGGGTTGGCAGATACGCAGTATTTT. It encodes CASSVARAGGLADTQYF.

The chain uses TRBV19 and TRBJ2-3, with 8 bases identical to TRBD1. Per germline, CDR1 LNHDA and CDR2 SQIVND (reference sequence). The CDR3 is made up of 15 amino acids. V lost 3 bases to trimming and J lost 0 bases; unmatched junction nucleotides: 2. Here the CDR3 reads CASSMGDRSTDTQYF. The CDR3 coding sequence is TGTGCCAGTAGTATGGGGGACAGGAGCACAGATACGCAGTATTTT. The complete variable domain, with remaining parts taken from reference TRBV19 and TRBJ2-3, reads DGGITQSPKYLFRKEGQNVTLSCEQNLNHDAMYWYRQDPGQGLRLIYYSQIVNDFQKGDIAEGYSVSREKKESFPLTVTSAQKNPTAFYLCASSMGDRSTDTQYFGPGTRLTVL.

The V call is TRBV7-6, the J call TRBJ2-3; D call uncertain. Per the germline V gene, CDR1 is SGHVS and CDR2 is FNYEAQ. V was shortened by 3 bases and J by 4 bases, with 17 bases between the two germline ends. The CDR3 loop spans 16 amino acids. CDR3 nucleotides: TGTGCCAGCAGCTTCTTCTCTAGGTCCCCCCCAGATACGCAGTATTTT. This codes for CASSFFSRSPPDTQYF. Combining the CDR3 with reference TRBV7-6 and TRBJ2-3 gives the whole variable domain GAGVSQSPRYKVTKRGQDVALRCDPISGHVSLYWYRQALGQGPEFLTYFNYEAQQDKSGLPNDRFSAERPEGSISTLTIQRTEQRDSAMYRCASSFFSRSPPDTQYFGPGTRLTVL.

The gene calls are TRBV19 and TRBJ2-3; D gene ambiguous. The V and J ends lost 5 bases and 6 bases respectively, with 9 bases between them. CDR3 length: 12 amino acids. From germline, CDR1 is LNHDA and CDR2 SQIVND (reference sequence). Here the CDR3 reads CASSAGEDTQYF. For the CDR3, the DNA is TGTGCCAGTAGTGCCGGAGAGGATACGCAGTATTTT.

The V and J genes are TRBV10-3 and TRBJ1-3, with no clear D. Trimming cost V 0 bases and J 3 bases, with 6 bases left between them. Per germline, CDR1 ENHRY and CDR2 SYGVKD. The CDR3 has 14 residues. CDR3 coding DNA: TGTGCCATCAGTGAGTCCCCTTATGGAAACACCATATATTTT. Translating gives CAISESPYGNTIYF.

The chain carries TRBV27 and TRBJ1-1; D uncertain. CDR3 length equals 15 residues. Trimming pared 3 bases from V and 0 bases from J, leaving 11 bases between. The V gene's germline CDR1 is MNHEY and CDR2 SMNVEV (reference sequence). DNA of the CDR3: TGTGCCAGCAGTTTCTCGACACTCATGAACACTGAAGCTTTCTTT. As protein: CASSFSTLMNTEAFF.

The chain links TRBV6-1 to TRBJ2-7, with a possible D match to TRBD2 (6 bases). The germline V gene has CDR1 MNHNS and CDR2 SASEGT. The ends were cut back, 2 bases at V and 5 bases at J, with 25 bases in the middle. The CDR3 has 18 amino acids. Written as DNA, the CDR3 is TGTGCCAGCAGTGAAAATCCCCCTTCCAGGGAGGTGGCGGACGAGCAGTACTTC. Translating gives CASSENPPSREVADEQYF.

This rearrangement joins TRBV5-1 to TRBJ2-7; D is possibly TRBD2 (6 bases). From germline, CDR1 is SGHRS and CDR2 YFSETQ. V gave up 0 bases and J gave up 0 bases, with 13 bases separating them. CDR3 length: 16 amino acids. The CDR3 DNA reads TGCGCCAGCAGCTTGGGAGACGGGGGAAGCTCCTACGAGCAGTACTTC. This encodes CASSLGDGGSSYEQYF.

The chain employs TRBV19 and TRBJ1-4, with 9 bases matching TRBD1. Germline-derived CDR1 and CDR2 are LNHDA and SQIVND (reference sequence). The CDR3 covers 16 residues. Trimming removed 4 bases from V and 8 bases from J; junction bases left unmatched: 11. The CDR3 sequence is CASSTDGTGQYEKLFF. CDR3 nucleotide sequence: TGTGCCAGTAGTACCGATGGGACAGGGCAATACGAAAAACTGTTTTTT.

This rearrangement joins TRBV9 to TRBJ1-3; D remains ambiguous. CDR1 SGDLS and CDR2 YYNGEE come from the germline V gene. CDR3 size: 15 residues. Trimming shortened V by 0 bases and J by 0 bases, and 7 bases separated the two germline ends. The CDR3, as DNA: TGTGCCAGCAGCGTAGGAGGCAGCTCTGGAAACACCATATATTTT. Its translation: CASSVGGSSGNTIYF.

V is TRBV6-1 and J is TRBJ1-1; TRBD1 matches at 9 bases. After removal of 9 bases from V and 4 bases from J, the junction contained 9 bases not matched to a gene. The CDR3 loop spans 14 amino acids. Germline V gene sequence: CDR1 MNHNS, CDR2 SASEGT. The chain's CDR3 is CASLYPTGGTEAFF. Written as DNA, the CDR3 is TGTGCCAGTCTCTACCCGACAGGGGGCACTGAAGCTTTCTTT.

The chain combines TRBV9 with TRBJ2-7; 10 nucleotides agree with TRBD2. The V gene end was trimmed by 3 bases and the J gene end by 9 bases; junction bases not matched to a gene: 12. This CDR3 region has 15 residues. Germline CDR1 and CDR2: SGDLS and YYNGEE. The CDR3 DNA is TGTGCCAGCAGCGGGGGACTAGCGACCTCTGGGGCGCAGTACTTC. It is translated as CASSGGLATSGAQYF. Based on the CDR3 plus reference TRBV9 and TRBJ2-7, the full variable domain is DSGVTQTPKHLITATGQRVTLRCSPRSGDLSVYWYQQSLDQGLQFLIQYYNGEERAKGNILERFSAQQFPDLHSELNLSSLELGDSALYFCASSGGLATSGAQYFGPGTRLTVT.

The chain joins TRBV13 to TRBJ1-2, with D perhaps matching TRBD1 (6 bases). Trimming removed 0 bases from V and 4 bases from J, with 9 bases in between. CDR1 and CDR2 (germline): PRHDT, FYEKMQ (reference sequence). The CDR3 is 14 amino acids. The CDR3, as DNA: TGTGCCAGCAGCTTAGGGCGGACAGTCTATGGCTACACCTTC. This sequence encodes CASSLGRTVYGYTF.

The sample holds one count of this clone. The chain couples TRBV7-9 to TRBJ2-7, with 8 nucleotides matching TRBD2. The CDR3 consists of 14 residues. V trimming: 5 bases; J trimming: 4 bases; junction bases outside the gene matches: 7. Looked up from germline, CDR1 is SEHNR and CDR2 is FQNEAQ (reference sequence). CDR3 protein: CASSPQLAGYEQYF. DNA for the CDR3: TGTGCCAGCAGCCCCCAATTAGCGGGATACGAGCAGTACTTC.

The sample holds one count of this clone. V and J are TRBV5-6 and TRBJ1-3; possibly TRBD1 for D (6 bases). V lost 3 bases to trimming and J lost 5 bases, with 21 bases between them. The CDR3 has 17 residues. The germline V gene encodes CDR1 SGHDT and CDR2 YYEEEE. Here the CDR3 reads CASSSDDTGKTRNTIYF. The CDR3 DNA reads TGTGCCAGCAGCTCCGATGACACAGGGAAAACGCGAAACACCATATATTTT.